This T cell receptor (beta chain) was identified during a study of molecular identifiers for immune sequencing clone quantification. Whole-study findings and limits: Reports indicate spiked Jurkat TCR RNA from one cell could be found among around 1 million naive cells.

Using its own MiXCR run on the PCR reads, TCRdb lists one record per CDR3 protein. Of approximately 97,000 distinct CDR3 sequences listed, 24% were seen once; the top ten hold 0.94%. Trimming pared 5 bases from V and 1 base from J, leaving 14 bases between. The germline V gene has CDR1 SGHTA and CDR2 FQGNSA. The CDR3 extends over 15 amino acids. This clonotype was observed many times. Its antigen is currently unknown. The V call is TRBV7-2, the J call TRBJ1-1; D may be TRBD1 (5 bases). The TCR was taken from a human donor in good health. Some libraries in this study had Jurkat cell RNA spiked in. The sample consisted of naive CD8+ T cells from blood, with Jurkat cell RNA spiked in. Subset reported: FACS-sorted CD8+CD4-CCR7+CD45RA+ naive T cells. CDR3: CASSPRDFTNTEAFF. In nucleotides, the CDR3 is TGTGCCAGCAGCCCGAGGGACTTTACGAACACTGAAGCTTTCTTT.